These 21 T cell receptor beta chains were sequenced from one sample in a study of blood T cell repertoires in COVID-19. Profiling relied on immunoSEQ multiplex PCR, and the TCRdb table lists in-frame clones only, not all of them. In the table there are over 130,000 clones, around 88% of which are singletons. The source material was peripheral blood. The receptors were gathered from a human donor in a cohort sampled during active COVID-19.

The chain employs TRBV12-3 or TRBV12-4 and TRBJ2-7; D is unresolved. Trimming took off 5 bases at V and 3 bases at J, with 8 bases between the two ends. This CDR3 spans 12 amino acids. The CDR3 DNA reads TGTGCCAGCAGTGGGTCGGGCTACGAGCAGTACTTC. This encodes CASSGSGYEQYF.

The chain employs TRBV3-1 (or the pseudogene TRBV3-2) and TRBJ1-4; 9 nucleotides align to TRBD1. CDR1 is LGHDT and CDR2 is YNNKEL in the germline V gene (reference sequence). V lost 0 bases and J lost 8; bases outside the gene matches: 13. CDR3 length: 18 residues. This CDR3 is CASSQDRSTGGLGEKLFF. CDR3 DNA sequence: TGTGCCAGCAGCCAAGACCGAAGTACAGGGGGCCTAGGCGAAAAACTGTTTTTT.

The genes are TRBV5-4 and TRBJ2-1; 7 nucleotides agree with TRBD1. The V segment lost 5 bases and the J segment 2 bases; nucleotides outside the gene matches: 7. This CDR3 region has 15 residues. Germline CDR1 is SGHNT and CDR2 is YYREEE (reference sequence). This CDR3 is CASSPGQAAYNEQFF. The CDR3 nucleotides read TGTGCCAGCAGTCCCGGACAGGCCGCCTACAATGAGCAGTTCTTC.

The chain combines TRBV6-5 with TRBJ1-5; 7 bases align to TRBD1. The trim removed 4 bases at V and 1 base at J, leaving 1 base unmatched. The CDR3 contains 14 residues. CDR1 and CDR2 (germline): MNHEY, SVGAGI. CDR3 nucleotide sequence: TGTGCCAGCAGTTCGACAGGGAGCAATCAGCCCCAGCATTTT. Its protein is CASSSTGSNQPQHF.

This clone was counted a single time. The CDR3 bases are TGTGCCATTCCAGGGGGAGATGAAGCTTTCTTT. This translates into CAIPGGDEAFF. The V and J genes are TRBV21-1 and TRBJ1-1; the table's D call, TRBD1, has no DNA check behind it. TRBV21-1 is classified as a pseudogene. The CDR3 consists of 11 residues.

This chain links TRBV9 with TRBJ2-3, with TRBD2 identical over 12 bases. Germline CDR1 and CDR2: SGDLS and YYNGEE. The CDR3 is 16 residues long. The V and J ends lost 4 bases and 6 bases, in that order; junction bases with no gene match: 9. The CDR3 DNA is TGTGCCAGCAGCCTCAGGACTAGCGGGGTCGGGGATACGCAGTATTTT. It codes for CASSLRTSGVGDTQYF.

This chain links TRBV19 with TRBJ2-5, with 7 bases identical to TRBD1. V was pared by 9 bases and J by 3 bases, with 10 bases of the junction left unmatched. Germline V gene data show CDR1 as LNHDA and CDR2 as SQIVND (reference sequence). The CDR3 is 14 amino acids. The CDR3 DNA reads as TGTGCCAGCTCAACAGGGGCGGGCGAAGAGACCCAGTACTTC. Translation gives CASSTGAGEETQYF.

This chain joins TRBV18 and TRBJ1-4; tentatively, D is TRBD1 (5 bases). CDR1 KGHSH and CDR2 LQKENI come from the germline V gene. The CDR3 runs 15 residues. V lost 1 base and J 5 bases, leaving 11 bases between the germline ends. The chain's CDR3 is CASSPLTALNEKLFF. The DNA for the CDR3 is TGTGCCAGCTCACCACTGACAGCCTTAAATGAAAAACTGTTTTTT.

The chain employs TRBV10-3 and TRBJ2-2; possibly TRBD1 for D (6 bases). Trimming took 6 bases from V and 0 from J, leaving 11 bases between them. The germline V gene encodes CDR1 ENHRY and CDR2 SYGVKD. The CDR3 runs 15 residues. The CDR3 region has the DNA TGTGCCATCAGGAAGGGACAATCGAACACCGGGGAGCTGTTTTTT. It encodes CAIRKGQSNTGELFF.

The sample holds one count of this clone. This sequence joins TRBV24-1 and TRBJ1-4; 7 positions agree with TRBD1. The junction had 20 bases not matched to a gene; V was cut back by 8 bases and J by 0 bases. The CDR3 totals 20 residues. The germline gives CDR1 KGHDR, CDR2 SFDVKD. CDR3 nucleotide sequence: TGTGCCACCAAAAGGAGGGGACCTGGGACAGATCCTGCAACTAATGAAAAACTGTTTTTT. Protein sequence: CATKRRGPGTDPATNEKLFF.

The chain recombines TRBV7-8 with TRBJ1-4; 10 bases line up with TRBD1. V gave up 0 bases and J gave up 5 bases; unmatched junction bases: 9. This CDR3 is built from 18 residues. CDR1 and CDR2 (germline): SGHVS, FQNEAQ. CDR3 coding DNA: TGTGCCAGCAGCTTAGCGGGACAGGGGCCTCGTCGGAATGAAAAACTGTTTTTT. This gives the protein CASSLAGQGPRRNEKLFF.

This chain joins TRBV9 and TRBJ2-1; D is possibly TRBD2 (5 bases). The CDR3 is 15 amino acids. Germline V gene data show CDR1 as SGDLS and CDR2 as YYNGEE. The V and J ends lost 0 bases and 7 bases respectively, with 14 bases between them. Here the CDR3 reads CASSVVGARRNEQFF. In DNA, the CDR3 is TGTGCCAGCAGCGTAGTGGGCGCCCGGAGGAATGAGCAGTTCTTC.

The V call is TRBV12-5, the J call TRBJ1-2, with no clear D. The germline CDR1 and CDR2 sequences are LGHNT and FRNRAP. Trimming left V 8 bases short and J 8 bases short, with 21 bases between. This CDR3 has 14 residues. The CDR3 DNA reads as TGTGCTAGTTCCCATCCTGGGCTGTTTTCGGGCTACACCTTC. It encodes CASSHPGLFSGYTF.

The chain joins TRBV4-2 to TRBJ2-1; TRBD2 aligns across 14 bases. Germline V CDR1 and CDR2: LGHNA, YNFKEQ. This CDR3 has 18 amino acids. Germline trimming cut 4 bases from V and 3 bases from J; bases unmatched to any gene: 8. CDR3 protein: CASSPGQGLAGGYNEQFF. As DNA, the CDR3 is TGTGCCAGCAGCCCGGGGCAAGGACTAGCGGGGGGCTACAATGAGCAGTTCTTC.

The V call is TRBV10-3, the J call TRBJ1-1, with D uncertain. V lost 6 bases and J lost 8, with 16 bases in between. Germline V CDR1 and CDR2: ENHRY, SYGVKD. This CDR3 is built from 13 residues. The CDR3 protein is CAISDGIVPEAFF. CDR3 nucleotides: TGTGCCATCAGCGACGGGATAGTTCCGGAAGCTTTCTTT.

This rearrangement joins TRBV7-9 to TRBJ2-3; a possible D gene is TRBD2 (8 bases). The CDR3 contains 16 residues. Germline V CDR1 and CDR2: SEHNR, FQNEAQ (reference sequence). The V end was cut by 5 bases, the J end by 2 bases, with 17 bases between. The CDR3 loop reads CASSPREGAATDTQYF. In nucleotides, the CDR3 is TGTGCCAGCAGCCCTCGGGAGGGGGCGGCCACAGATACGCAGTATTTT.

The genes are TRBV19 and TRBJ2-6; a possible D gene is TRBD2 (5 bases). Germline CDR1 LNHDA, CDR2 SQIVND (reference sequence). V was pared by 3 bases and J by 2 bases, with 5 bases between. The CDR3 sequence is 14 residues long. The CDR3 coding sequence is TGTGCCAGTAGTATGCGGGCTGGGGCCAACGTCCTGACTTTC. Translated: CASSMRAGANVLTF. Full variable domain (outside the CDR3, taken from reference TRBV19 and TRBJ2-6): DGGITQSPKYLFRKEGQNVTLSCEQNLNHDAMYWYRQDPGQGLRLIYYSQIVNDFQKGDIAEGYSVSREKKESFPLTVTSAQKNPTAFYLCASSMRAGANVLTFGAGSRLTVL.

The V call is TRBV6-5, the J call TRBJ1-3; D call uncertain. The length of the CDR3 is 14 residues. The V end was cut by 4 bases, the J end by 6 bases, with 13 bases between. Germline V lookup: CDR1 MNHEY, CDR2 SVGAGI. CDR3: CASSSPSPENTIYF. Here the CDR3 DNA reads TGTGCCAGCAGTTCCCCCTCCCCAGAAAACACCATATATTTT.

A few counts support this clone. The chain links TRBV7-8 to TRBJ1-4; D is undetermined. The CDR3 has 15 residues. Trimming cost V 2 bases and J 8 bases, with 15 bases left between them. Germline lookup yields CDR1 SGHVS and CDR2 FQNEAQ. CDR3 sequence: CASSLSSGEAEKLFF. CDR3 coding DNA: TGTGCCAGCAGCTTATCTTCGGGTGAGGCGGAAAAACTGTTTTTT.

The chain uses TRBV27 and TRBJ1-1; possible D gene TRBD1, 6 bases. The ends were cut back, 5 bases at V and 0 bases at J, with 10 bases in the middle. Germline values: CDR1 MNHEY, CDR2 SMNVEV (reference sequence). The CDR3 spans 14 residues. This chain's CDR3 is CASSPGQLNTEAFF. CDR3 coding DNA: TGTGCCAGCAGTCCCGGACAGTTGAACACTGAAGCTTTCTTT.

DNA of the CDR3: TGTGCCAGCAGCTCATGGGGGACTACCGACAATGAGCAGTTCTTC. Amino acids: CASSSWGTTDNEQFF. The V and J genes are TRBV13 and TRBJ2-1; the match to TRBD2 covers 7 bases. Germline V CDR1 and CDR2: PRHDT, FYEKMQ (reference sequence). With V trimmed by 4 bases and J by 5 bases, 8 bases remained unmatched. The CDR3 is made up of 15 amino acids.